These 26 T cell receptor beta chains originate from one sample sequenced in a study of blood T cell repertoires in COVID-19. Repertoires were generated with immunoSEQ multiplex PCR, while TCRdb's copy carries only in-frame clones and drops some. The sample has 350,000 to 400,000 clones; roughly 87% are singletons. The sequencing sample was made of PBMCs or T cells enriched from blood (not recorded which). Source of these receptors: a woman aged 30 to 39 who had recovered from COVID-19.

This chain joins TRBV5-1 and TRBJ2-3; 11 positions match TRBD2. J lost 0 bases, V lost 6 bases, and 6 bases had no gene match. CDR3 length: 16 amino acids. CDR1 is SGHRS and CDR2 is YFSETQ in the germline V gene. CDR3 in DNA: TGCGCCAGCAACCCTAGCGGGGGGCTTAGCACAGATACGCAGTATTTT. The encoded protein is CASNPSGGLSTDTQYF.

The V and J genes are TRBV5-1 and TRBJ1-6; 9 positions agree with TRBD1. Germline assignment: CDR1 SGHRS and CDR2 YFSETQ. The CDR3 length is 15 residues. V lost 3 bases and J lost 10; bases outside the gene matches: 8. CDR3: CASSSSQGARSPLHF. The CDR3 DNA is TGCGCCAGCAGCTCCTCACAGGGGGCACGGTCACCCCTCCACTTT.

This clone appeared a single time. The chain is built from TRBV2 and TRBJ2-1; D possibly corresponds to TRBD2 (6 bases). V was pared by 2 bases and J by 5 bases, with 16 bases between. The CDR3 sequence is 16 residues long. The V gene's germline CDR1 is SNHLY and CDR2 FYNNEI. DNA of the CDR3: TGTGCCAGCAGTGAAAGGATCGGGAGCCCCAACAATGAGCAGTTCTTC. Encoded protein: CASSERIGSPNNEQFF.

V usage is TRBV19 and J usage is TRBJ1-5, with 7 bases identical to TRBD1. The CDR3 runs 19 residues. V lost 2 bases to trimming and J lost 0 bases; unmatched junction nucleotides: 13. CDR1 and CDR2 (germline): LNHDA, SQIVND (reference sequence). The CDR3 loop reads CASSILVGDRLYSNQPQHF. DNA for the CDR3: TGTGCCAGTAGTATACTGGTGGGGGACAGACTCTATAGCAATCAGCCCCAGCATTTT.

This clone was counted a single time. This chain uses TRBV5-1 with TRBJ2-7; 7 positions agree with TRBD1. The CDR3 has 16 residues. Germline values: CDR1 SGHRS, CDR2 YFSETQ. V lost 0 bases, J lost 2 bases, and 8 bases stayed unmatched. CDR3 in DNA: TGCGCCAGCAGCTTGGACAACAGGCAGGGGGCCTACGAGCAGTACTTC. Amino acids: CASSLDNRQGAYEQYF.

The rearrangement links TRBV7-9 to TRBJ2-5; 9 nucleotides line up with TRBD1. The CDR3 length is 14 residues. Trimming took 5 bases from V and 8 from J; bases not matched to a gene: 9. CDR1 SEHNR and CDR2 FQNEAQ come from the germline V gene (reference sequence). The CDR3 nucleotides read TGTGCCAGCAGCATCGGGACAGGGCTAGATACCCAGTACTTC. Amino acids: CASSIGTGLDTQYF. Using reference TRBV7-9 and TRBJ2-5 for the parts outside the CDR3, the full variable domain is DTGVSQNPRHKITKRGQNVTFRCDPISEHNRLYWYRQTLGQGPEFLTYFQNEAQLEKSRLLSDRFSAERPKGSFSTLEIQRTEQGDSAMYLCASSIGTGLDTQYFGPGTRLLVL.

The V gene is TRBV9, the J gene TRBJ2-3; 8 bases line up with TRBD1. V was pared by 4 bases and J by 6 bases, with 10 bases of the junction left unmatched. The CDR3 length is 15 residues. From germline, CDR1 is SGDLS and CDR2 YYNGEE. CDR3 sequence reads: CASSFTWTGRDTQYF. CDR3 sequence (DNA): TGTGCCAGCAGCTTCACCTGGACAGGGCGGGATACGCAGTATTTT.

A single count supports this clone. This sequence joins TRBV21-1 and TRBJ2-7; the D call TRBD1 from the table was never checked on the DNA. TRBV21-1 is annotated as a pseudogene. There are 15 residues in the CDR3. In nucleotides, the CDR3 is TGTGCCAGCAGCAAAGAAGGGACAGGGTCCTACGAGCAGTACTTC. It yields the protein CASSKEGTGSYEQYF.

The chain combines TRBV19 with TRBJ2-2, with D possibly matching TRBD2 (6 bases). This CDR3 comprises 15 residues. Germline V lookup: CDR1 LNHDA, CDR2 SQIVND (reference sequence). Trimming shortened V by 8 bases and J by 6 bases, and 19 bases separated the two germline ends. The CDR3 loop reads CASSRTGVTAGELFF. The CDR3 DNA follows: TGTGCCAGTTCGAGAACGGGAGTGACCGCCGGGGAGCTGTTTTTT.

The CDR3 here is CASSLSAGTGWHGYTF. The CDR3 DNA is TGTGCCAGCAGTTTATCAGCCGGGACAGGGTGGCATGGCTACACCTTC. J is TRBJ1-2 and V is TRBV27; 9 bases align to TRBD1. The CDR3 spans 16 residues. The junction had 8 bases not matched to a gene; V was cut back by 0 bases and J by 6 bases. The germline V gene encodes CDR1 MNHEY and CDR2 SMNVEV (reference sequence).

The chain couples TRBV3-1 (or the pseudogene TRBV3-2) to TRBJ2-1, with a possible D match to TRBD2 (5 bases). Trimming stripped 3 bases from V and 5 bases from J, with 14 bases between. The CDR3 runs 15 residues. Germline values: CDR1 LGHDT, CDR2 YNNKEL (reference sequence). CDR3 sequence (DNA): TGTGCCAGCAGCCACAGTCGGGGTATCGACAATGAGCAGTTCTTC. It yields the protein CASSHSRGIDNEQFF.

Regarding this clone: The junction does not match germline at one end; this may be a read error. The chain joins TRBV29-1 to TRBJ2-1; a weak D match, TRBD2 (6 bases). From germline, CDR1 is SQVTM and CDR2 ANQGSEA. The CDR3 totals 15 residues. In nucleotides, the CDR3 is TGCAGCGTGGAAGTGGCGGGATCAAACGGGGGAGAGCAGTTCTTC. Its translation is CSVEVAGSNGGEQFF.

This chain joins TRBV27 and TRBJ1-1; 7 bases are a match to TRBD1. CDR1 and CDR2 (germline): MNHEY, SMNVEV (reference sequence). There are 15 residues in the CDR3. The trim removed 2 bases at V and 5 bases at J, leaving 8 bases unmatched. In DNA, the CDR3 is TGTGCCAGCAGTTTAAGACAGGGTAGATGGACTGAAGCTTTCTTT. Amino acid sequence: CASSLRQGRWTEAFF.

This clone was observed a handful of times. The rearrangement links TRBV6-1 to TRBJ1-5; unclear D gene. This CDR3 has 14 residues. Trimming stripped 0 bases from V and 8 bases from J, with 11 bases between. Germline assignment: CDR1 MNHNS and CDR2 SASEGT. CDR3: CASSEAVGAEPQHF. The DNA of the CDR3 is TGTGCCAGCAGTGAAGCGGTCGGAGCGGAGCCCCAGCATTTT.

This chain joins TRBV12-3 or TRBV12-4 and TRBJ2-1; D uncertain. There are 12 residues in the CDR3. V shed 2 bases and J shed 9 bases, with 8 bases lying between them. The CDR3 is CASSLPPGEQFF. The CDR3 coding sequence is TGTGCCAGCAGTTTACCCCCCGGTGAGCAGTTCTTC.

V and J are TRBV6-5 and TRBJ1-3; the D is unclear. V was pared by 0 bases and J by 2 bases, with 11 bases between. The CDR3 is 16 residues long. The germline CDR1 and CDR2 sequences are MNHEY and SVGAGI. The chain's CDR3 is CASSYSIGRAGNTIYF. The DNA of the CDR3 is TGTGCCAGCAGTTACTCGATTGGGAGGGCTGGAAACACCATATATTTT.

The chain recombines TRBV7-9 with TRBJ1-2, with TRBD1 as a possible D gene (6 bases). CDR3 length equals 13 residues. CDR1 is SEHNR, CDR2 FQNEAQ, per germline (reference sequence). Deletions cut 5 bases from V and 7 bases from J, with 14 bases between. CDR3 nucleotide sequence: TGTGCCAGCAGCCCCCCACAGGGCCTTGGCTACACCTTC. This gives the protein CASSPPQGLGYTF.

The rearrangement links TRBV5-6 to TRBJ1-2; D is perhaps TRBD1 (6 bases). CDR1 is SGHDT and CDR2 is YYEEEE in the germline V gene. This CDR3 has 14 amino acids. Trimming shortened V by 4 bases and J by 4 bases, and 14 bases separated the two germline ends. This chain's CDR3 is CASSLGRGFYGYTF. CDR3 DNA: TGTGCCAGCAGCCTGGGCAGGGGATTCTATGGCTACACCTTC.

This sequence joins TRBV7-9 and TRBJ1-6; D remains unclear. Looked up from germline, CDR1 is SEHNR and CDR2 is FQNEAQ (reference sequence). The CDR3 has 13 residues. Trimming pared 10 bases from V and 7 bases from J, leaving 14 bases between. The CDR3 DNA follows: TGTGCCACTAGCCCATCTGAGAATTCACCCCTCCACTTT. It codes for CATSPSENSPLHF. The whole variable domain, remainder taken from reference TRBV7-9 and TRBJ1-6, is DTGVSQNPRHKITKRGQNVTFRCDPISEHNRLYWYRQTLGQGPEFLTYFQNEAQLEKSRLLSDRFSAERPKGSFSTLEIQRTEQGDSAMYLCATSPSENSPLHFGNGTRLTVT.

This chain links TRBV19 with TRBJ1-2, with TRBD1 matching 8 bases. V lost 7 bases, J lost 6 bases, and 19 bases stayed unmatched. Germline V gene sequence: CDR1 LNHDA, CDR2 SQIVND (reference sequence). CDR3 length: 17 amino acids. The CDR3 region is CASTSLGADRGGNGYTF. The DNA of the CDR3 is TGTGCCAGTACCTCATTGGGGGCTGACAGGGGTGGGAATGGCTACACCTTC. The whole variable domain, filled in from reference TRBV19 and TRBJ1-2, reads DGGITQSPKYLFRKEGQNVTLSCEQNLNHDAMYWYRQDPGQGLRLIYYSQIVNDFQKGDIAEGYSVSREKKESFPLTVTSAQKNPTAFYLCASTSLGADRGGNGYTFGSGTRLTVV.

V usage is TRBV5-1 and J usage is TRBJ1-2; no reliable D call. Per germline, CDR1 SGHRS and CDR2 YFSETQ. V dropped 1 base and J dropped 4 bases, with 11 bases sitting between them. The CDR3 is 14 amino acids. The CDR3, as DNA: TGCGCCAGCAGCTTGCCGCGGGTTGGCTATGGCTACACCTTC. As protein: CASSLPRVGYGYTF.

The CDR3 DNA sequence: TGTGCCAGCAGCTGGACAGGGGACGGCAATCAGCCCCAGCATTTT. Translated: CASSWTGDGNQPQHF. The V gene is TRBV6-2 or TRBV6-3, the J gene TRBJ1-5, with 9 bases fitting TRBD1. Unmatched junction bases numbered 5, after V lost 6 bases and J lost 2 bases. Germline CDR1 and CDR2: MNHEY and SVGEGT. This CDR3 has 15 amino acids.

The sample holds one count of this clone. V gene TRBV28 combines with J gene TRBJ1-2; weak D call: TRBD1 (5 bases). From germline, CDR1 is MDHEN and CDR2 SYDVKM. Trimming removed 2 bases at V and 4 bases at J, with 11 bases between. This CDR3 is 14 amino acids long. The CDR3 DNA reads TGTGCCAGCAGTTTAGCACAGGAGGGCTATGGCTACACCTTC. It codes for CASSLAQEGYGYTF.

In its sample, this clone was seen once. The chain recombines TRBV11-3 with TRBJ2-5; 7 nucleotides match TRBD1. Germline assignment: CDR1 SGHNT and CDR2 YENEEA. The CDR3 is 15 residues long. The J segment lost 0 bases and the V segment lost 5 bases, leaving 6 bases of the junction unmatched. The CDR3 sequence: CASSLQTGYQETQYF. DNA of the CDR3: TGTGCCAGCAGCCTCCAGACAGGGTACCAAGAGACCCAGTACTTC. The variable domain in full, completed from reference TRBV11-3 and TRBJ2-5, reads EAGVVQSPRYKIIEKKQPVAFWCNPISGHNTLYWYLQNLGQGPELLIRYENEEAVDDSQLPKDRFSAERLKGVDSTLKIQPAELGDSAVYLCASSLQTGYQETQYFGPGTRLLVL.

This chain connects TRBV6-5 to TRBJ1-2; 9 bases match TRBD1. Germline-derived CDR1 and CDR2 are MNHEY and SVGAGI. This CDR3 region has 15 residues. Unmatched junction bases numbered 9, after V lost 2 bases and J lost 8 bases. The CDR3 nucleotides are TGTGCCAGCAGTTACGCCCCGGGACAGGGAGGGGGCTACACCTTC. Translating gives CASSYAPGQGGGYTF.

The rearrangement links TRBV2 to TRBJ1-3; maybe TRBD1 (6 bases). Deletions cut 7 bases from V and 0 bases from J, with 19 bases between. The CDR3 spans 17 residues. Looked up from germline, CDR1 is SNHLY and CDR2 is FYNNEI. The CDR3 DNA reads as TGTGCCAGCATCCGAACTCCGGGACACAACTCTGGAAACACCATATATTTT. Encoded protein: CASIRTPGHNSGNTIYF.